This TCR beta chain was profiled in a study of PD-1 blockade in classical Hodgkin lymphoma. Sequenced by immunoSEQ multiplex PCR; TCRdb stores in-frame clones only, minus some. This sample has more than 140,000 clones; approximately 80% occur once, and the top ten carry about 9%. The patients all showed relapse after autologous stem cell transplantation, while their brentuximab vedotin exposure varied. The CDR3 consists of 16 residues. In germline, CDR1 is MNHEY, CDR2 SMNVEV (reference sequence). V shed 4 bases, J shed 5 bases, and the junction held 9 bases outside the gene matches. The clonotype originates from a human donor with classical Hodgkin lymphoma. The V gene is TRBV27, the J gene TRBJ2-5; 11 nucleotides align to TRBD2. The material sequenced was peripheral blood mononuclear cells (PBMCs), taken before the second cycle of nivolumab. CDR3 DNA sequence: TGTGCCAGCAGTTCCTCGCGACTAGCGGGAATGGAGACCCAGTACTTC. This translates into CASSSSRLAGMETQYF.